This T cell receptor (beta chain) originates from a study of T cell responses to AZD1222 COVID-19 vaccine. The CDR3 sequence is 12 residues long. Between the trimmed V and J ends, which lost 1 base and 5 bases, there was a span of 5 bases. This clone was picked up one time. Assay used: immunoSEQ multiplex PCR; TCRdb lists only in-frame clones, some missing. The table lists some 120,000 clones, roughly 88% of them singletons. The source was peripheral blood, collected on day 0 of AZD1222 vaccination. The clonotype comes from an adult in good health. The rearrangement joins TRBV12-3 or TRBV12-4 to TRBJ2-5, with no clear D. This CDR3 reads CASSLDGETQYF. The CDR3 nucleotides read TGTGCCAGCAGTTTAGACGGCGAGACCCAGTACTTC.